This T cell receptor (beta chain) was profiled in a study of human T cells and chemical hapten exposure. Time point defined: pre-sensitization, week 0. As to treatment: therapeutic diphenylcyclopropenone sensitization with weekly scalp DPC. Researchers sampled blood before each patch test went on. Participating donors were patients with alopecia, aged 18 to 70 years, considered appropriate candidates for DPC. The CDR3 extends over 14 amino acids. Trimming at V came to 4 bases and at J to 7 bases, leaving 5 bases not matched to a gene. Germline CDR1 MNHNS, CDR2 SASEGT. This clonotype was observed many times. TCRdb independently ran MiXCR on the RACE reads; one entry per CDR3 protein. The sample has 350,000 to 450,000 distinct CDR3 sequences, less than 6.5% seen once.

The sequence was collected from a woman in her fifties or sixties with alopecia areata. Some clones in this sample may be carry-over from other donors' samples. The rearrangement links TRBV6-1 to TRBJ2-1, with TRBD2 matching over 9 bases. The sequencing used whole blood, collected in connection with sensitization to the hapten diphenylcyclopropenone (DPC). The CDR3 protein is CASSVTSGKNEQFF. The CDR3 region has the DNA TGTGCCAGCAGTGTGACTAGCGGAAAAAATGAGCAGTTCTTC.